The present T cell receptor (beta chain) was sequenced within a study of T cell responses to AZD1222 COVID-19 vaccine. Study-level points and caveats: Baseline seropositivity characterized only six AZD1222 recipients. Sampling that yielded the repertoires occurred only after the peak T cell response. Along spike, vaccine-associated CD4 TCRs were found throughout, with dominance at 160-218 and 743-854. Donors were largely white British and mainly female; clonal diversity was possibly underestimated.

Generated by immunoSEQ multiplex PCR, the TCRdb table keeps only in-frame clones and is missing some. This table has roughly 180,000 clones, 80% to 95% appearing once. The CDR3 runs 12 residues. Trimming left V 1 base short and J 9 bases short, with 9 bases between. CDR1 is LGHDT, CDR2 YNNKEL, per germline (reference sequence). On this clone itself: Antigen: not known.

The gene calls are TRBV3-1 (or the pseudogene TRBV3-2) and TRBJ1-2, with TRBD1 as a possible D gene (6 bases). The sample in question was peripheral blood, obtained 28 days after the second dose of the MenACWY control vaccine. The TCR comes from an adult who received the MenACWY meningococcal vaccine as a control. The CDR3: CASSQVQGSYTF. CDR3 coding DNA: TGTGCCAGCAGCCAAGTGCAGGGGAGCTACACCTTC.